These T cell receptor beta chains were read from a single sample in a study of vaccination and CD4 T cells after COVID-19. TCRdb passed the PCR reads through MiXCR, listing each CDR3 protein once. This sample has around 37,000 distinct CDR3 sequences, with more than 30% found just once. Sequences were derived from CD4+ T cells from blood, sampled about 7 months after SARS-CoV-2 vaccination. Receptors originate from a human donor who had recovered from COVID-19. Both conserved end residues are part of each CDR3. The D gene is left open where the match is weak. Only part of the rows carry a size: once, few, many, or a class if the clone is expanded.

>TRBD1|-|TRBJ2-5|TRBV5-8
TGTGCCAGCAGCCGACAGGGGGCGGAGACCCAGTACTTC
CASSRQGAETQYF
>-|-|TRBJ1-1|TRBV2
TGTGCCAGCAGTGCGGAGGTTCACACTGAAGCTTTCTTT
CASSAEVHTEAFF
>TRBD1|few|TRBJ2-7|TRBV20-1
TGCAGTGCTAGTGTTGGGACAGGGGGCGCCTACGAGCAGTACTTC
CSASVGTGGAYEQYF
>-|-|TRBJ2-3|TRBV7-2
TGTGCCAGCAGCTTTGGAGAGCGGACAGATACGCAGTATTTT
CASSFGERTDTQYF
>-|-|TRBJ2-7|TRBV7-2
TGTGCCAGCAGTCCGGACAGAATGAGGTACGAGCAGTACTTC
CASSPDRMRYEQYF
>TRBD2|-|TRBJ2-5|TRBV20-1
TGCAGTGCTAGAGTAGCGGGAGATGAGACCCAGTACTTC
CSARVAGDETQYF
>-|few|TRBJ2-4|TRBV28
TGTGCCAGCAGCAGTGGAGGAAGGCTAGCCAAAAACATTCAGTACTTC
CASSSGGRLAKNIQYF
>-|many|TRBJ1-6|TRBV6-5
TGTGCCAGCAGTTACGATGGGGAGGGAGGATCACCCCTCCACTTT
CASSYDGEGGSPLHF
>-|few|TRBJ2-2|TRBV24-1
TGTGCCACCAGTGCTGGCGGAGCGAACACCGGGGAGCTGTTTTTT
CATSAGGANTGELFF
>-|few|TRBJ1-5|TRBV6-1
TGTGCCAGCAGCTGGGGACGGATTATTAGCAATCAGCCCCAGCATTTT
CASSWGRIISNQPQHF
>TRBD2|-|TRBJ2-4|TRBV4-1
TGCGCCAGCAGCCAAGATAAGGCTAGCGGGAGTCGGGTATACATTCAGTACTTC
CASSQDKASGSRVYIQYF
>-|-|TRBJ1-5|TRBV2
TGTGCCAGCACCCGGGACAACTATCAGCCCCAGCATTTT
CASTRDNYQPQHF
>-|-|TRBJ2-3|TRBV19
TGTGCCACCAACTTAGGGTCGCGCACAGATACGCAGTATTTT
CATNLGSRTDTQYF
>TRBD2|-|TRBJ2-1|TRBV24-1
TGTGCCACCAGTGACCCCGGTAGCGGGAGTGTCGACAATGAGCAGTTCTTC
CATSDPGSGSVDNEQFF
>-|few|TRBJ2-5|TRBV15
TGTGCCACCAGCACAACCACGGGTCGGCGGGGTTGGTACCAAGAGACCCAGTACTTC
CATSTTTGRRGWYQETQYF
>-|-|TRBJ2-7|TRBV15
TGTGCCACCAGCAGGGGTTTTGGGACCTACGAGCAGTACTTC
CATSRGFGTYEQYF
>TRBD2|few|TRBJ2-7|TRBV10-3
TGTGCCACCAGGGACTACTCGCGGGAGGGGTACTTC
CATRDYSREGYF
>TRBD2|medium-sized|TRBJ2-3|TRBV7-9
TGTGCCAGCAGCTTTCCCATAGGAATAGCGGGAATTCAAGATACGCAGTATTTT
CASSFPIGIAGIQDTQYF
>TRBD2|-|TRBJ2-3|TRBV6-1
TGTGCCAGCAGTATAGCGGGAGCCCTTTCCACAGATACGCAGTATTTT
CASSIAGALSTDTQYF
>-|few|TRBJ1-2|TRBV27
TGTGCCAGCAGTTTTGATCCTCAAGCTTATGGCTACACCTTC
CASSFDPQAYGYTF
>-|-|TRBJ2-5|TRBV20-1
TGCAGTGCTAGAGACGACAATCAAGAGACCCAGTACTTC
CSARDDNQETQYF
>-|-|TRBJ1-1|TRBV20-1
TGCAGTGCTAGAGATCAAGCCGGGGGATATACTGAAGCTTTCTTT
CSARDQAGGYTEAFF
>-|-|TRBJ2-5|TRBV27
TGTGCCAGCAGCCCAACGCCAGGGGACCAAGAGACCCAGTACTTC
CASSPTPGDQETQYF
>-|-|TRBJ2-3|TRBV18
TGTGCCAGCTCACCAAACTCCGGGGATACGCAGTATTTT
CASSPNSGDTQYF
>-|-|TRBJ2-7|TRBV28
TGTGCCAGCAGACTAAGCCCGTTCCTCTCCTACGAGCAGTACTTC
CASRLSPFLSYEQYF